Listed below are T cell receptor beta chains from one sample, sequenced in a study of T cell repertoires in aging, cancer and after chemotherapy. Each CDR3 protein gets one entry after TCRdb re-called the multiplex PCR reads with MiXCR. Of a few thousand distinct CDR3 sequences listed, 28% are singletons. The sequencing sample was made of blood. The receptor source for this set is a human donor with a solid tumor. Each CDR3 is given with its conserved first and last residue. Each record gives: D gene, V gene, J gene, clone size, CDR3 DNA, CDR3 protein. D genes are given only for firm matches. A clone size is listed for some rows: how often the clone was seen (once, few, many), or a class if it is expanded.

.	TRBV6-1	TRBJ1-3	.	TGTGCCAGCAGTTCCCTTGGAGCAGAGGAATCAGAAAACACCATATATTTT	CASSSLGAEESENTIYF
.	TRBV18	TRBJ2-7	.	TGTGCCAGCAGCCATCTGGGACCTCTAACCTACGAGCAGTACTTC	CASSHLGPLTYEQYF
TRBD1	TRBV7-9	TRBJ2-5	.	TGTGCCAGCAGCTTCCCTGGGACAGTCCAAGAGACCCAGTACTTC	CASSFPGTVQETQYF
TRBD1	TRBV6-6	TRBJ2-2	medium-sized	TGTGCCAGCAGACGACAGGGGGCGAGGACCGGGGAGCTGTTTTTT	CASRRQGARTGELFF
.	TRBV27	TRBJ1-6	once	TGTGCCAGCAGTATAGAGAGGGGGTTTTCACCCCTCCACTTT	CASSIERGFSPLHF
TRBD2	TRBV27	TRBJ2-5	.	TGTGCCAGCAGTTTATACCTCCCCGGGGGGGAGACCCAGTACTTC	CASSLYLPGGETQYF
.	TRBV7-2	TRBJ2-4	few	TGTGCCAGCAGCCTGGGAGCCAAAAACATTCAGTACTTC	CASSLGAKNIQYF
.	TRBV7-2	TRBJ2-3	medium-sized	TGTGCCAGCAGCTTGCGGGATAGCACAGATACGCAGTATTTT	CASSLRDSTDTQYF
.	TRBV4-3	TRBJ2-2	.	TGCGCCAGCAGACAGGGCGGGGCGATGACCGGGGAGCTGTTTTTT	CASRQGGAMTGELFF
TRBD1	TRBV20-1	TRBJ2-7	.	TGCAGTGCTAGCGGGGACAGGGGAGGCGAGCAGTACTTC	CSASGDRGGEQYF
.	TRBV4-3	TRBJ1-2	.	TGTGCCAGCAGCCAAGATGGGGGGTTCCCTGGCTACACCTTC	CASSQDGGFPGYTF
.	TRBV19	TRBJ2-6	.	TGTGCCAGTAGTAGTCTCTCTGGGGCCAACGTCCTGACTTTC	CASSSLSGANVLTF
.	TRBV5-6	TRBJ2-1	large	TGTGCCAGCAGCTTGGATAGGGTCAATGAGCAGTTCTTC	CASSLDRVNEQFF
.	TRBV2	TRBJ1-2	.	TGTGCCAGCAGTCTCGACCGAGCCTCTAACTATGGCTACACCTTC	CASSLDRASNYGYTF
.	TRBV7-9	TRBJ2-1	.	TGTGCCAGCAGCCCACAGGGATATGAGCAGTTCTTC	CASSPQGYEQFF
.	TRBV20-1	TRBJ2-3	few	TGCAGTGCTAGTCAGGCGCGAGTGGTTACAGATACGCAGTATTTT	CSASQARVVTDTQYF
.	TRBV20-1	TRBJ1-1	few	TGCAGTGTTGGACCGGGACAAACTCCTGAAGCTTTCTTT	CSVGPGQTPEAFF
.	TRBV11-1	TRBJ2-1	large	TGTGCCAGCAGCCCCGATGGAGAGACCTACAATGAGCAGTTCTTC	CASSPDGETYNEQFF
.	TRBV6-2/TRBV6-3	TRBJ2-3	medium-sized	TGTGCCAGCGTTTCTGGGGCTAGTCGCAATACGCAGTATTTT	CASVSGASRNTQYF
TRBD2	TRBV27	TRBJ2-1	.	TGTGCCAGCAGTCCCCCTAGCGGGAGCTCCTACAATGAGCAGTTCTTC	CASSPPSGSSYNEQFF
.	TRBV11-3	TRBJ1-2	large	TGTGCCAGCAGCTCAGAAGGACGGGGATCTAACTATGGCTACACCTTC	CASSSEGRGSNYGYTF
.	TRBV27	TRBJ2-7	.	TGTGCCAGCAGTTTAAGCGGCGGGGACTCCTACGAGCAGTACTTC	CASSLSGGDSYEQYF
.	TRBV4-3	TRBJ2-6	.	TGCGCCAGCAGCCAAGATGAAGGGGCTGGGGCCAACGTCCTGACTTTC	CASSQDEGAGANVLTF
.	TRBV6-1	TRBJ2-7	large	TGTGCCAGCAGTCGGTCCTACGAGCAGTACTTC	CASSRSYEQYF
.	TRBV4-3	TRBJ2-6	.	TGCGCCAGCAGCCAAGACTTCTCTGGGGCCAACGTCCTGACTTTC	CASSQDFSGANVLTF
.	TRBV20-1	TRBJ2-3	.	TGCAGTGCTATTGACTCGCGCGGGATTGCGGGGGCCGGGACAGATACGCAGTATTTT	CSAIDSRGIAGAGTDTQYF
TRBD2	TRBV18	TRBJ2-7	few	TGTGCCAGCTCTCGGGGACTAGCGTCCGACGAGCAGTACTTT	CASSRGLASDEQYF
.	TRBV4-2	TRBJ2-2	.	TGTGCCAGCAGCCAAAGTAACACCGGGGAGCTGTTTTTT	CASSQSNTGELFF
.	TRBV5-1	TRBJ2-5	.	TGCGCCAGCAGCTTGGGGCCGGCAGATCAAGAGACCCAGTACTTC	CASSLGPADQETQYF
.	TRBV20-1	TRBJ1-6	few	TGCAGTGCTAGAGATATGGGGGACGGTGATAATTCACCCCTCCACTTT	CSARDMGDGDNSPLHF
.	TRBV6-1	TRBJ1-1	.	TGTGCCAGCAGTGGATCCGTTAGGGCTAAAGCTTTCTTT	CASSGSVRAKAFF
.	TRBV4-1	TRBJ1-2	.	TGCGCCAGCAGCCAAGTTCGGGATCATGGCTACACCTTC	CASSQVRDHGYTF
.	TRBV4-2	TRBJ2-6	few	TGTGCCAGCAGCCAAGATGGGGTCTCTGGGGCCAACGTCCTGACTTTC	CASSQDGVSGANVLTF